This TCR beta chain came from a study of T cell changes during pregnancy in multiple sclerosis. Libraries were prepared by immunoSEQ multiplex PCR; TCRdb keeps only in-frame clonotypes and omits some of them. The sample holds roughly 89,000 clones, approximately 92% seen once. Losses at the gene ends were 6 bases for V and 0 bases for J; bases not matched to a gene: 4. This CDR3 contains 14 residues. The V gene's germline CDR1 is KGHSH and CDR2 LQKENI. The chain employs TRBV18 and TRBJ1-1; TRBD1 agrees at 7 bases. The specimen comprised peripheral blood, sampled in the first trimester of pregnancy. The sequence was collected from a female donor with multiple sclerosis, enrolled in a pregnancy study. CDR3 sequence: CASSRDSMNTEAFF. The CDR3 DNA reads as TGTGCCAGCTCGCGGGACAGTATGAACACTGAAGCTTTCTTT.